Shown below are 20 T cell receptor beta chains from a single sample sequenced in a study of cytotoxic CD8 clonotypes in ibrutinib-treated CLL. The table came from immunoSEQ multiplex PCR; TCRdb's copy has only in-frame clones and leaves some out. The repertoire holds fewer than 150,000 clones, with around 84% as singletons. The sequenced sample was PBMCs, obtained after 24 months of ibrutinib treatment. The source of these receptors is a human donor with chronic lymphocytic leukemia.

This chain connects TRBV6-1 to TRBJ2-1, with D unclear. CDR1 MNHNS and CDR2 SASEGT come from the germline V gene. This CDR3 contains 14 residues. The germline V and J ends were trimmed by 6 bases and 10 bases, with 19 bases remaining between them. The CDR3 reads CASRNNPLDGEQFF. The CDR3 bases are TGTGCCAGCAGAAACAACCCCTTAGATGGGGAGCAGTTCTTC.

V and J are TRBV5-1 and TRBJ2-7; D gene unclear. The CDR3 runs to 15 residues. Trimming shortened V by 0 bases and J by 5 bases, and 15 bases separated the two germline ends. The germline V gene encodes CDR1 SGHRS and CDR2 YFSETQ. Here the CDR3 reads CASSLALPVSHEQYF. CDR3 DNA sequence: TGCGCCAGCAGCTTGGCCTTGCCCGTTTCCCACGAGCAGTACTTC. The full variable domain, with the rest looked up from reference TRBV5-1 and TRBJ2-7, is KAGVTQTPRYLIKTRGQQVTLSCSPISGHRSVSWYQQTPGQGLQFLFEYFSETQRNKGNFPGRFSGRQFSNSRSEMNVSTLELGDSALYLCASSLALPVSHEQYFGPGTRLTVT.

The V gene is TRBV15, the J gene TRBJ1-1, with a tentative D call TRBD1 (6 bases). Trimming removed 4 bases at V and 1 base at J, with 10 bases between. CDR1 is LNHNV, CDR2 YYDKDF, per germline (reference sequence). The CDR3 is 14 amino acids. The chain's CDR3 is CATSTSRGNTEAFF. For the CDR3, the DNA is TGTGCCACCAGCACTAGCAGGGGGAACACTGAAGCTTTCTTT.

V is TRBV5-6 and J is TRBJ2-3, with D perhaps matching TRBD2 (6 bases). Trimming removed 3 bases from V and 0 bases from J, with 14 bases in between. The CDR3 spans 16 residues. Germline-derived CDR1 and CDR2 are SGHDT and YYEEEE. CDR3 protein: CASSWGGATSTDTQYF. The CDR3, as DNA: TGTGCCAGCAGCTGGGGCGGGGCCACTAGCACAGATACGCAGTATTTT.

V and J are TRBV5-1 and TRBJ2-7; 7 bases fit TRBD1. Germline loops: CDR1 SGHRS, CDR2 YFSETQ. The CDR3 runs to 15 residues. The J segment lost 0 bases and the V segment lost 0 bases, leaving 3 bases of the junction unmatched. CDR3: CASSLVTGLSYEQYF. The CDR3 DNA reads TGCGCCAGCAGCTTGGTGACAGGGCTCTCCTACGAGCAGTACTTC. Drawing the rest from reference TRBV5-1 and TRBJ2-7, the complete variable domain is KAGVTQTPRYLIKTRGQQVTLSCSPISGHRSVSWYQQTPGQGLQFLFEYFSETQRNKGNFPGRFSGRQFSNSRSEMNVSTLELGDSALYLCASSLVTGLSYEQYFGPGTRLTVT.

The sample holds a few counts of this clone. The chain couples TRBV7-2 to TRBJ2-7; possibly TRBD2 for D (5 bases). Trimming pared 1 base from V and 5 bases from J, leaving 12 bases between. Per germline, CDR1 SGHTA and CDR2 FQGNSA. The CDR3 consists of 14 residues. The CDR3 protein is CASSLGSGPDEQYF. The CDR3 bases are TGTGCCAGCAGCTTAGGCAGCGGCCCGGACGAGCAGTACTTC.

The rearrangement uses TRBV5-4 and TRBJ1-6; 12 positions match TRBD1. The CDR3 is 16 residues long. V lost 1 base to trimming and J lost 7 bases; unmatched junction nucleotides: 3. The V gene's germline CDR1 is SGHNT and CDR2 YYREEE (reference sequence). CDR3 nucleotides: TGTGCCAGCAGCTTGTGGGACAGGGGGCAGAATTCACCCCTCCACTTT. This sequence encodes CASSLWDRGQNSPLHF.

The J gene is TRBJ2-3, the V gene TRBV2; no clear D. The germline gives CDR1 SNHLY, CDR2 FYNNEI. V was clipped by 6 bases and J by 6 bases, with 10 bases between them. This CDR3 contains 12 residues. CDR3 DNA sequence: TGTGCCAGCAGACTCCAAATGGATACGCAGTATTTT. Amino acid sequence: CASRLQMDTQYF.

This clone was detected a few times. V and J are TRBV28 and TRBJ1-5, with no clear D. CDR3 length: 10 amino acids. Germline values: CDR1 MDHEN, CDR2 SYDVKM. V lost 5 bases to trimming and J lost 7 bases, with 3 bases between them. CDR3 region: CASSGQPQHF. The CDR3 nucleotides are TGTGCCAGCAGTGGCCAGCCCCAGCATTTT. The full variable domain, its missing parts supplied by reference TRBV28 and TRBJ1-5, is DVKVTQSSRYLVKRTGEKVFLECVQDMDHENMFWYRQDPGLGLRLIYFSYDVKMKEKGDIPEGYSVSREKKERFSLILESASTNQTSMYLCASSGQPQHFGDGTRLSIL.

This clone was recorded a few times. V gene TRBV6-5 combines with J gene TRBJ1-2; 9 bases are a match to TRBD1. CDR3 size: 14 residues. CDR1 is MNHEY and CDR2 is SVGAGI in the germline V gene. V shed 7 bases and J 4 bases; nucleotides not matched to a gene: 7. The CDR3 protein is CASTRDRDGYGYTF. CDR3 DNA: TGTGCCAGCACTAGGGACAGGGACGGCTATGGCTACACCTTC.

This rearrangement joins TRBV19 to TRBJ1-4; the match to TRBD1 covers 8 bases. The CDR3 spans 16 residues. Germline trimming cut 8 bases from V and 7 bases from J; bases unmatched to any gene: 15. Germline values: CDR1 LNHDA, CDR2 SQIVND (reference sequence). The CDR3 loop is CASLPRGREGIEKLFF. CDR3 bases: TGTGCCAGTTTACCCAGGGGGCGCGAAGGGATTGAAAAACTGTTTTTT.

The genes are TRBV19 and TRBJ2-1; 8 bases agree with TRBD1. CDR3 size: 15 residues. CDR1 LNHDA and CDR2 SQIVND come from the germline V gene (reference sequence). V lost 5 bases to trimming and J lost 4 bases; unmatched junction nucleotides: 7. The CDR3 bases are TGTGCCAGTAGTCCCCGACGGACAGGGTACAATGAGCAGTTCTTC. This gives the protein CASSPRRTGYNEQFF. Drawing the rest from reference TRBV19 and TRBJ2-1, the complete variable domain is DGGITQSPKYLFRKEGQNVTLSCEQNLNHDAMYWYRQDPGQGLRLIYYSQIVNDFQKGDIAEGYSVSREKKESFPLTVTSAQKNPTAFYLCASSPRRTGYNEQFFGPGTRLTVL.

V usage is TRBV15 and J usage is TRBJ1-1, with TRBD1 as a possible D gene (5 bases). V gave up 3 bases and J gave up 6 bases, with 17 bases separating them. Germline V CDR1 and CDR2: LNHNV, YYDKDF (reference sequence). This CDR3 has 15 residues. Here the CDR3 reads CATSRRSGSGSEAFF. DNA for the CDR3: TGTGCCACCAGCAGGAGATCAGGGAGCGGCTCTGAAGCTTTCTTT.

The chain combines TRBV6-1 with TRBJ2-2; possible D gene TRBD2, 5 bases. V gave up 5 bases and J gave up 3 bases, with 13 bases separating them. The germline V gene has CDR1 MNHNS and CDR2 SASEGT. This CDR3 region has 15 residues. CDR3 sequence reads: CASSFTPRDTGELFF. The CDR3 DNA follows: TGTGCCAGCAGTTTCACCCCGCGGGACACCGGGGAGCTGTTTTTT.

The V call is TRBV6-1, the J call TRBJ2-7; the D is unclear. Germline CDR1 MNHNS, CDR2 SASEGT. V lost 7 bases, J lost 2 bases, and 6 bases lay in between. The CDR3 covers 11 residues. The CDR3 loop is CASKQTYEQYF. The DNA for the CDR3 is TGTGCCAGCAAACAGACCTACGAGCAGTACTTC.

The V gene is TRBV1, the J gene TRBJ2-5; the table names TRBD1, a call not compared with the DNA. TRBV1 is designated a pseudogene. The length of the CDR3 is 17 residues. The CDR3 reads CTSSHPPGQGAQETQYF. The CDR3, as DNA: TGCACCAGCAGCCATCCCCCCGGACAGGGGGCCCAAGAGACCCAGTACTTC.

This clone was observed a single time. The chain has TRBV7-2 and TRBJ1-3; perhaps TRBD1 as D (6 bases). CDR1 and CDR2 (germline): SGHTA, FQGNSA. CDR3 length equals 14 residues. V was shortened by 1 base and J by 8 bases, with 12 bases between the two germline ends. Here the CDR3 DNA reads TGTGCCAGCAGCTTAGGCAGGGGCGGAGACACCATATATTTT. This translates into CASSLGRGGDTIYF.

This chain joins TRBV2 and TRBJ2-6; the D is unclear. CDR1 and CDR2 from the germline V gene are SNHLY and FYNNEI. The CDR3 extends over 15 amino acids. V gave up 2 bases and J gave up 2 bases, with 7 bases separating them. CDR3 bases: TGTGCCAGCAGTGAAACCAGAGCTGGGGCCAACGTCCTGACTTTC. Protein: CASSETRAGANVLTF.

This clone was observed once. DNA of the CDR3: TGTGCCAGTAGCCAAACCCGGGGCACTGGAAACACCATATATTTT. This gives the protein CASSQTRGTGNTIYF. This chain links TRBV19 with TRBJ1-3; D possibly corresponds to TRBD1 (5 bases). Germline lookup yields CDR1 LNHDA and CDR2 SQIVND (reference sequence). CDR3 size: 15 residues. V shed 6 bases and J shed 2 bases, with 14 bases lying between them.

This chain uses TRBV7-9 with TRBJ1-2; possible D gene TRBD1, 5 bases. Germline assignment: CDR1 SEHNR and CDR2 FQNEAQ (reference sequence). This CDR3 region has 15 residues. Between the trimmed V and J ends, which lost 0 bases and 4 bases, there was a span of 12 bases. The CDR3 DNA follows: TGTGCCAGCAGCTTAGCGCGGGCAGGGTCCTATGGCTACACCTTC. It codes for CASSLARAGSYGYTF. Variable domain in full (rest from reference TRBV7-9 and TRBJ1-2): DTGVSQNPRHKITKRGQNVTFRCDPISEHNRLYWYRQTLGQGPEFLTYFQNEAQLEKSRLLSDRFSAERPKGSFSTLEIQRTEQGDSAMYLCASSLARAGSYGYTFGSGTRLTVV.